This T cell receptor beta chain was found in a study of blood T cell repertoires in COVID-19. Study details: Collection of acute and convalescent COVID-19 samples took place in the United States, Italy and Spain. PBMCs, B-cell-depleted T cells, or T cells provided the cDNA or gDNA that made up the material.

The CDR3 is made up of 17 amino acids. Trimming removed 0 bases at V and 0 bases at J, with 15 bases between. In germline, CDR1 is SGHAT, CDR2 FQNNGV. As handled by the study authors: Reference gene primers were amplified, and this amplification served to estimate nucleated cell counts. Here immunoSEQ multiplex PCR was the method, and the copy in TCRdb shows in-frame clones only, minus some. D and trimming come from the DNA, and the V and J calls and clone size come from that table. The data hold 150,000 to 200,000 clones, with about 84% observed a single time. The V call is TRBV11-2, the J call TRBJ2-7, with D perhaps TRBD1 (5 bases). The origin of this receptor is a woman in her thirties with acute or convalescent COVID-19. The sample was peripheral blood. This CDR3 is CASSLDHPGKNSYEQYF. DNA for the CDR3: TGTGCCAGCAGCTTAGATCACCCAGGGAAGAACTCCTACGAGCAGTACTTC. The full variable domain, in which reference TRBV11-2 and TRBJ2-7 provide the parts outside the CDR3, is EAGVAQSPRYKIIEKRQSVAFWCNPISGHATLYWYQQILGQGPKLLIQFQNNGVVDDSQLPKDRFSAERLKGVDSTLKIQPAKLEDSAVYLCASSLDHPGKNSYEQYFGPGTRLTVT.